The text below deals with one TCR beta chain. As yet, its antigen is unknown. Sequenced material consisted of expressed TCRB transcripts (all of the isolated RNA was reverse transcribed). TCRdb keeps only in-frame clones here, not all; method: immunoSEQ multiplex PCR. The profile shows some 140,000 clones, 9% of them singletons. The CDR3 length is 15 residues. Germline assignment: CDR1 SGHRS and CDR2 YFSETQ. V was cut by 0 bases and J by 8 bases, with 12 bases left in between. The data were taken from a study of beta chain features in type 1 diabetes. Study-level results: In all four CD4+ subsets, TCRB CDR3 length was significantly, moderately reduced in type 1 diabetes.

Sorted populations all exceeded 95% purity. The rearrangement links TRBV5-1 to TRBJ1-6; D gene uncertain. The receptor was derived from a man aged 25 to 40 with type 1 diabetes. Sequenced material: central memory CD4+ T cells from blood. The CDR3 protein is CASSLVPLGDSPLHF. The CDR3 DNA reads TGCGCCAGCAGCTTGGTTCCTCTAGGTGATTCACCCCTCCACTTT.